The 17 T cell receptor beta chains reported below all come from one sample, sequenced in a study of blood T cell repertoires in COVID-19 (dated by TCRdb to the early 2020s). Libraries were made using the immunoSEQ multiplex PCR assay. The table was pulled from immuneACCESS by TCRdb, which kept in-frame rearrangements only. Such tables lose some clones; where checked, under half of the loss comes from unresolved V genes, and the rest has no known cause. For this sample the table gives approximately 170,000 clones, of which approximately 85% were detected only once. The ten largest clonotypes hold approximately 1.2% of the sample. Sequencing input: peripheral blood. The receptors originated from a man in his fifties or sixties who had recovered from COVID-19.

CDR3 in DNA: TGTGCCAGCAGTTACTCGCTACAGGGCCAAGAGACCCAGTACTTC. Its translation: CASSYSLQGQETQYF. The rearrangement links TRBV6-5 to TRBJ2-5; D may be TRBD1 (6 bases). Germline CDR1 reads MNHEY; CDR2 reads SVGAGI. The CDR3 has 15 residues. V dropped 0 bases and J dropped 1 base, with 9 bases sitting between them.

This clone has only a few counts. Other DNA sequences of this sample code for an identical CDR3. The CDR3 loop is CASSIARTGNTEAFF. CDR3 sequence (DNA): TGTGCCAGTAGTATAGCACGGACAGGGAACACTGAAGCTTTCTTT. The rearrangement links TRBV19 to TRBJ1-1; 7 bases agree with TRBD1. J was trimmed by 1 base and V by 1 base; bases with no gene match: 3. The CDR3 runs to 15 residues. The germline CDR1 and CDR2 sequences are LNHDA and SQIVND (reference sequence).

The genes are TRBV5-8 and TRBJ1-6; 9 nucleotides align to TRBD1. From germline, CDR1 is SGHTS and CDR2 YDEGEE. CDR3 size: 15 residues. With 2 bases clipped from V and 10 bases from J, the junction kept 7 bases outside the gene matches. In DNA form, the CDR3 reads TGTGCCAGCAGCTTTGGGTGGACAGGGGAATCACCCCTCCACTTT. This encodes CASSFGWTGESPLHF. The full variable domain, its missing parts supplied by reference TRBV5-8 and TRBJ1-6, is EAGVTQSPTHLIKTRGQQATLRCSPISGHTSVYWYQQALGLGLQFLLWYDEGEERNRGNFPPRFSGRQFPNYSSELNVNALELEDSALYLCASSFGWTGESPLHFGNGTRLTVT.

The J gene is TRBJ2-3, the V gene TRBV10-3; weak D call: TRBD2 (7 bases). CDR1 and CDR2 from the germline V gene are ENHRY and SYGVKD. The CDR3 is made up of 14 amino acids. V dropped 11 bases and J dropped 6 bases, with 21 bases sitting between them. The CDR3 sequence: CASKPGGASDTQYF. The CDR3 coding sequence is TGTGCCTCAAAGCCTGGGGGGGCCTCGGATACGCAGTATTTT.

This clone appeared a single time. This sequence joins TRBV27 and TRBJ2-7, with 7 positions matching TRBD1. CDR1 is MNHEY, CDR2 SMNVEV, per germline (reference sequence). This CDR3 is built from 15 residues. V dropped 5 bases and J dropped 0; count of bases not matched to a gene: 7. This CDR3 reads CASSLQTGISYEQYF. CDR3 nucleotide sequence: TGTGCCAGCAGTCTACAGACAGGGATCTCCTACGAGCAGTACTTC.

The rearrangement links TRBV19 to TRBJ1-6; no reliable D call. The ends were cut back, 7 bases at V and 9 bases at J, with 16 bases in the middle. This CDR3 spans 14 amino acids. The germline V gene has CDR1 LNHDA and CDR2 SQIVND (reference sequence). The CDR3 DNA reads as TGTGCCAGTACTAACACGTGGGAGCGTTCACCCCTCCACTTT. This codes for CASTNTWERSPLHF. Together with reference TRBV19 and TRBJ1-6, the CDR3 gives the full variable domain: DGGITQSPKYLFRKEGQNVTLSCEQNLNHDAMYWYRQDPGQGLRLIYYSQIVNDFQKGDIAEGYSVSREKKESFPLTVTSAQKNPTAFYLCASTNTWERSPLHFGNGTRLTVT.

This chain uses TRBV11-2 with TRBJ1-4; D might be TRBD1 (5 bases). Trimming took off 5 bases at V and 7 bases at J, with 23 bases between the two ends. This CDR3 is 17 amino acids long. CDR1 is SGHAT and CDR2 is FQNNGV in the germline V gene. CDR3: CASSIRGGWGGIEKLFF. CDR3 bases: TGTGCCAGCAGCATCCGAGGAGGGTGGGGGGGAATTGAAAAACTGTTTTTT.

V gene TRBV6-8 combines with J gene TRBJ2-3; TRBD2 agrees at 8 bases. In germline, CDR1 is MNHGY, CDR2 SAAAGT. J lost 4 bases, V lost 8 bases, and 8 bases had no gene match. The CDR3 contains 14 residues. The DNA of the CDR3 is TGTGCCAGCGGGTCGGGGGGGCATTCAGATACGCAGTATTTT. Translation: CASGSGGHSDTQYF.

The chain uses TRBV4-1 and TRBJ2-2; the match to TRBD2 covers 13 bases. The CDR3 contains 18 residues. The trim removed 5 bases at V and 5 bases at J, leaving 11 bases unmatched. CDR1 and CDR2 (germline): MGHRA, YSYEKL. CDR3 nucleotides: TGCGCCAGCAGCGGGAGAAGGGGACTAGCGGGGATTACCGGGGAGCTGTTTTTT. As protein: CASSGRRGLAGITGELFF.

The chain couples TRBV7-9 to TRBJ2-7, with 10 bases aligning to TRBD1. Losses at the gene ends were 6 bases for V and 3 bases for J; bases not matched to a gene: 5. Germline lookup yields CDR1 SEHNR and CDR2 FQNEAQ (reference sequence). The CDR3 consists of 14 residues. The CDR3 nucleotides are TGTGCCAGCAGTCCGGGACAGGGGCTCTACGAGCAGTACTTC. Translated, it gives CASSPGQGLYEQYF.

In this sample, this clone turned up once. This chain uses TRBV5-6 with TRBJ1-1; D is unresolved. Germline CDR1 reads SGHDT; CDR2 reads YYEEEE. The CDR3 spans 13 residues. V was trimmed by 7 bases and J by 8 bases, leaving 18 bases between them. The CDR3 loop is CASALFGRGEAFF. CDR3 bases: TGTGCCAGCGCCCTGTTTGGGAGAGGAGAAGCTTTCTTT.

The CDR3 bases are TGTGCCAGCAGTGAACCAGGGATGAGCACTGAAGCTTTCTTT. Residues: CASSEPGMSTEAFF. V usage is TRBV6-1 and J usage is TRBJ1-1; tentatively, D is TRBD1 (5 bases). Germline CDR1 reads MNHNS; CDR2 reads SASEGT. Between the trimmed V and J ends, which lost 2 bases and 4 bases, there was a span of 11 bases. The CDR3 covers 14 residues.

The chain is built from TRBV6-5 and TRBJ2-1; 11 bases are a match to TRBD2. The V gene's germline CDR1 is MNHEY and CDR2 SVGAGI. Trimming at V came to 4 bases and at J to 4 bases, leaving 3 bases not matched to a gene. The CDR3 loop spans 15 amino acids. CDR3: CASSLLAGEYNEQFF. The CDR3 DNA reads as TGTGCCAGCAGTTTACTAGCGGGGGAGTACAATGAGCAGTTCTTC.

The chain combines TRBV7-6 with TRBJ1-4, with 9 positions matching TRBD1. Looked up from germline, CDR1 is SGHVS and CDR2 is FNYEAQ. Trimming cost V 3 bases and J 4 bases; bases outside gene matches: 3. The CDR3 extends over 15 amino acids. The CDR3 DNA follows: TGTGCCAGCAGCTTCAGGGACAGGGATAATGAAAAACTGTTTTTT. It codes for CASSFRDRDNEKLFF.

The chain couples TRBV19 to TRBJ1-1; 7 bases agree with TRBD1. The CDR3 contains 17 residues. V lost 0 bases and J lost 0; bases outside the gene matches: 7. Per germline, CDR1 LNHDA and CDR2 SQIVND (reference sequence). The CDR3 nucleotides read TGTGCCAGTAGTATAGATAAGTCGACAGGGCTGAACACTGAAGCTTTCTTT. Translation: CASSIDKSTGLNTEAFF. The variable domain in full, completed from reference TRBV19 and TRBJ1-1, reads DGGITQSPKYLFRKEGQNVTLSCEQNLNHDAMYWYRQDPGQGLRLIYYSQIVNDFQKGDIAEGYSVSREKKESFPLTVTSAQKNPTAFYLCASSIDKSTGLNTEAFFGQGTRLTVV.

This chain connects TRBV18 to TRBJ1-6; D is undetermined. V was shortened by 1 base and J by 0 bases, with 4 bases between the two germline ends. The germline CDR1 and CDR2 sequences are KGHSH and LQKENI. This CDR3 is 15 amino acids long. The CDR3 coding sequence is TGTGCCAGCTCACCACAGAGCTCCTATAATTCACCCCTCCACTTT. This gives the protein CASSPQSSYNSPLHF.

The chain has TRBV7-9 and TRBJ1-5; TRBD1 is a possible D gene (6 bases). CDR1 is SEHNR, CDR2 FQNEAQ, per germline (reference sequence). The V and J ends lost 5 bases and 5 bases respectively, with 13 bases between them. The CDR3 is made up of 14 amino acids. The CDR3 coding sequence is TGTGCCAGCAGCAAGGGGGTGGACGATCAGCCCCAGCATTTT. It codes for CASSKGVDDQPQHF.